This T cell receptor (beta chain) was recorded in a study of control samples from healthy donors and cancer patients. Produced via immunoSEQ multiplex PCR; TCRdb's table is partial and in-frame only. This table holds about 140,000 clones, 91% found once. Germline V gene sequence: CDR1 SGHAT, CDR2 FQNNGV. The length of the CDR3 is 14 residues. Trimming removed 4 bases at V and 5 bases at J, with 11 bases between. The V and J genes are TRBV11-2 and TRBJ2-2, with D maybe TRBD1 (5 bases). Sequenced: blood. This receptor was identified in a man aged 18 to 30 in good health. Here the CDR3 DNA reads TGTGCCAGCAGCTCCTCCCAGGGAACCGGGGAGCTGTTTTTT. Protein: CASSSSQGTGELFF.